This T cell receptor (beta chain) came from a study of T cell responses to AZD1222 COVID-19 vaccine. General study points: Sampling that yielded the repertoires occurred only after the peak T cell response.

Germline V gene data show CDR1 as LGHDT and CDR2 as YNNKEL (reference sequence). The V and J ends lost 0 bases and 7 bases respectively, with 6 bases between them. The CDR3 sequence is 12 residues long. TCRdb keeps only in-frame clones here, not all; method: immunoSEQ multiplex PCR. In the table there are around 84,000 clones, approximately 85% of which are singletons. Details on this clone: Its antigen is not identified.

The input for sequencing was peripheral blood, taken on day 0 of AZD1222 vaccination. This sequence originates from an adult in good health. The genes are TRBV3-1 (or the pseudogene TRBV3-2) and TRBJ1-1; D call uncertain. The CDR3 sequence is CASSQEYGEAFF. Here the CDR3 DNA reads TGTGCCAGCAGCCAAGAATACGGTGAAGCTTTCTTT.